This TCR beta chain was documented in a study of neurological immune-mediated disorders. Study-level results: Expanded clones shared no identical CDR3 amino acid sequences across subjects, which suggested private TCR-beta repertoires in all groups.

MiXCR, run by TCRdb on the 5' RACE reads, gives a single entry per CDR3 protein. The data show about 79,000 distinct CDR3 sequences, less than 15% seen once. This clonotype occurred many times. The antigen remains unidentified. CDR3 length: 15 amino acids. The germline V gene encodes CDR1 SQVTM and CDR2 ANQGSEA. J lost 3 bases, V lost 6 bases, and 5 bases had no gene match. This receptor was taken from a woman in her forties or fifties in good health. The genes are TRBV29-1 and TRBJ2-3; 14 bases align to TRBD2. The sequenced sample consisted of PBMCs. CDR3 amino acids: CSVQGTSGRTDTQYF. DNA for the CDR3: TGCAGCGTGCAAGGGACTAGCGGGAGAACAGATACGCAGTATTTT.